The 25 T cell receptor beta chains reported below all come from one sample, sequenced in a study of blood T cell repertoires in COVID-19. The protocol was immunoSEQ multiplex PCR, while the TCRdb copy is restricted to in-frame clones and leaves out a portion. The sample holds approximately 180,000 clones; roughly nine tenths are singletons and the top ten take roughly 2.4%. Sequencing used PBMCs or T cells enriched from blood (not recorded which). The receptors originated from a woman aged 40 to 50 with acute COVID-19.

The J gene is TRBJ2-1, the V gene TRBV28; TRBD1 agrees at 9 bases. J was trimmed by 6 bases and V by 1 base; bases with no gene match: 4. This CDR3 has 15 residues. Germline CDR1 reads MDHEN; CDR2 reads SYDVKM. The chain's CDR3 is CASSLSGTGPNEQFF. The CDR3 DNA sequence: TGTGCCAGCAGTTTATCCGGGACAGGGCCCAATGAGCAGTTCTTC.

This chain joins TRBV15 and TRBJ2-5, with 9 bases lining up with TRBD1. The CDR3 is 15 amino acids. V lost 5 bases and J lost 2; bases outside the gene matches: 6. Germline-derived CDR1 and CDR2 are LNHNV and YYDKDF (reference sequence). Here the CDR3 DNA reads TGTGCCACCAGCCGGGGAGACAGGGGGCAAGAGACCCAGTACTTC. This translates into CATSRGDRGQETQYF.

The chain employs TRBV4-1 and TRBJ1-5, with a tentative D call TRBD1 (6 bases). V was pared by 3 bases and J by 8 bases, with 14 bases between. CDR3 length: 14 residues. Germline V gene data show CDR1 as MGHRA and CDR2 as YSYEKL. CDR3 nucleotides: TGCGCCAGCAGCCAGGAAGGGGGTTGGGAGCCCCAGCATTTT. This translates into CASSQEGGWEPQHF.

The chain carries TRBV27 and TRBJ1-4, with no clear D. Deletions cut 5 bases from V and 0 bases from J, with 13 bases between. Germline V gene lookup returns CDR1 MNHEY and CDR2 SMNVEV (reference sequence). The CDR3 is made up of 16 amino acids. Here the CDR3 DNA reads TGTGCCAGCAGTCCCCGAGGCTTTGCAACTAATGAAAAACTGTTTTTT. It codes for CASSPRGFATNEKLFF.

The rearrangement links TRBV18 to TRBJ1-6, with 9 bases that match TRBD1. The V segment lost 4 bases and the J segment 5 bases; nucleotides outside the gene matches: 0. The CDR3 is 14 residues long. CDR1 and CDR2 from the germline V gene are KGHSH and LQKENI. DNA of the CDR3: TGTGCCAGCTCACGGGACAGGGATAATTCACCCCTCCACTTT. It is translated as CASSRDRDNSPLHF. Combining the CDR3 with reference TRBV18 and TRBJ1-6 gives the whole variable domain NAGVMQNPRHLVRRRGQEARLRCSPMKGHSHVYWYRQLPEEGLKFMVYLQKENIIDESGMPKERFSAEFPKEGPSILRIQQVVRGDSAAYFCASSRDRDNSPLHFGNGTRLTVT.

The CDR3 DNA reads as TGTGCCTGGAGTGTAACCCCGGGACAGGGATATGGCTACACCTTC. Residues: CAWSVTPGQGYGYTF. This chain joins TRBV30 and TRBJ1-2, with 9 bases fitting TRBD1. CDR1 is GTSNPN and CDR2 is SVGIG in the germline V gene (reference sequence). V was pared by 0 bases and J by 5 bases, with 7 bases of the junction left unmatched. CDR3 length: 15 amino acids.

This sequence joins TRBV7-2 and TRBJ2-7; TRBD1 agrees at 9 bases. V lost 3 bases and J lost 5; bases outside the gene matches: 2. The CDR3 totals 13 residues. Germline lookup yields CDR1 SGHTA and CDR2 FQGNSA. In DNA form, the CDR3 reads TGTGCCAGCAGCTTCAGGACAGGGGACGAGCAGTACTTC. Encoded protein: CASSFRTGDEQYF.

V usage is TRBV6-5 and J usage is TRBJ2-1; a possible D gene is TRBD1 (5 bases). Germline V CDR1 and CDR2: MNHEY, SVGAGI. V dropped 6 bases and J dropped 7 bases, with 19 bases sitting between them. The CDR3 sequence is 15 residues long. The CDR3 bases are TGTGCCAGCAGGGACGGACACCGAGGTCGGAATGAGCAGTTCTTC. Protein sequence: CASRDGHRGRNEQFF.

The chain employs TRBV7-2 and TRBJ2-5; tentative D call: TRBD2 (5 bases). This CDR3 has 13 amino acids. CDR1 and CDR2 from the germline V gene are SGHTA and FQGNSA. V lost 4 bases and J lost 1, with 7 bases in between. This chain's CDR3 is CASSSGVQETQYF. CDR3 in DNA: TGTGCCAGCAGCTCCGGGGTCCAAGAGACCCAGTACTTC.

This rearrangement joins TRBV5-1 to TRBJ1-4, with 8 bases identical to TRBD1. Germline trimming cut 4 bases from V and 4 bases from J; bases unmatched to any gene: 6. Per germline, CDR1 SGHRS and CDR2 YFSETQ. The CDR3 runs 15 residues. The CDR3 DNA reads as TGCGCCAGCAGCCCGGGACAGGCCGGTAATGAAAAACTGTTTTTT. Translating gives CASSPGQAGNEKLFF.

The chain is built from TRBV4-1 and TRBJ2-5; TRBD1 matches 8 bases. Per the germline V gene, CDR1 is MGHRA and CDR2 is YSYEKL. After removal of 2 bases from V and 2 bases from J, the junction contained 7 bases not matched to a gene. CDR3 length: 16 amino acids. CDR3 DNA sequence: TGCGCCAGCAGCCAATTTCCCAGGGGGCTGCAAGAGACCCAGTACTTC. Translated, it gives CASSQFPRGLQETQYF.

The chain uses TRBV3-1 (or the pseudogene TRBV3-2) and TRBJ2-7; D is unclear. V lost 4 bases and J 1 base, leaving 11 bases between the germline ends. Germline V gene lookup returns CDR1 LGHDT and CDR2 YNNKEL (reference sequence). The CDR3 has 14 residues. Here the CDR3 DNA reads TGTGCCAGCAGCCCACCTGGCGGTTCCTACGAGCAGTACTTC. This gives the protein CASSPPGGSYEQYF.

The V call is TRBV5-1, the J call TRBJ1-1, with a possible D match to TRBD1 (6 bases). Germline CDR1 SGHRS, CDR2 YFSETQ. The CDR3 extends over 17 amino acids. V was trimmed by 0 bases and J by 3 bases, leaving 18 bases between them. CDR3 in amino acids: CASSLDGVVRGYTEAFF. In DNA form, the CDR3 reads TGCGCCAGCAGCTTGGACGGCGTCGTCAGGGGCTACACTGAAGCTTTCTTT.

The chain couples TRBV27 to TRBJ2-1, with 13 bases aligning to TRBD2. V trimming: 6 bases; J trimming: 4 bases; junction bases outside the gene matches: 18. The CDR3 sequence is 20 residues long. Germline CDR1 is MNHEY and CDR2 is SMNVEV (reference sequence). This CDR3 is CASSLRPMPRLAGGYNEQFF. CDR3 sequence (DNA): TGTGCCAGCAGCCTAAGGCCTATGCCCCGACTAGCGGGGGGATACAATGAGCAGTTCTTC.

The chain joins TRBV5-6 to TRBJ2-7; a possible D gene is TRBD1 (5 bases). CDR1 is SGHDT, CDR2 YYEEEE, per germline. V dropped 0 bases and J dropped 4 bases, with 8 bases sitting between them. This CDR3 region has 13 residues. The CDR3 DNA follows: TGTGCCAGCAGCTTGGGCAGGGATTACGAGCAGTACTTC. Amino acid sequence: CASSLGRDYEQYF.

This clone was counted a few times. The chain recombines TRBV2 with TRBJ2-3; 10 positions agree with TRBD1. The CDR3 is 15 residues long. The germline V gene encodes CDR1 SNHLY and CDR2 FYNNEI. The trim removed 7 bases at V and 2 bases at J, leaving 6 bases unmatched. CDR3 protein: CASNADRGTTDTQYF. The CDR3, as DNA: TGTGCCAGCAACGCGGACAGGGGGACCACAGATACGCAGTATTTT.

This clone was seen just once. V and J are TRBV5-5 and TRBJ2-7; D remains ambiguous. Germline lookup yields CDR1 SGHKS and CDR2 YYEKEE (reference sequence). The V end was cut by 5 bases, the J end by 2 bases, with 23 bases between. The CDR3 runs to 17 residues. The CDR3 DNA reads TGTGCCAGCAGAAAAACCATCGGAGACTCCCCACCCTACGAGCAGTACTTC. Amino acid sequence: CASRKTIGDSPPYEQYF.

This chain connects TRBV21-1 to TRBJ1-4; the DNA was not compared with TRBD1, the D call given in the table. TRBV21-1 has pseudogene status. The CDR3 is 13 amino acids. Written as DNA, the CDR3 is TGTGCCAGCAGCGACGGGACAAATGAAAAACTGTTTTTT. Its translation: CASSDGTNEKLFF.

The genes are TRBV27 and TRBJ2-1; 8 positions match TRBD2. This CDR3 has 17 amino acids. The V gene's germline CDR1 is MNHEY and CDR2 SMNVEV (reference sequence). V shed 2 bases and J 6 bases; nucleotides not matched to a gene: 12. CDR3 nucleotide sequence: TGTGCCAGCAGTTTAAGGCTTCCGGGACTAGTCCCCAATGAGCAGTTCTTC. Its protein product is CASSLRLPGLVPNEQFF.

The V and J genes are TRBV13 and TRBJ1-1, with D perhaps TRBD1 (5 bases). With 5 bases removed from V and 4 bases from J, the gap between germline ends came to 8 bases. The CDR3 is 12 residues long. Germline-derived CDR1 and CDR2 are PRHDT and FYEKMQ (reference sequence). Written as DNA, the CDR3 is TGTGCCAGCAGCCCGGGGGGCACTGAAGCTTTCTTT. As protein: CASSPGGTEAFF.

The chain uses TRBV4-3 and TRBJ2-7; D is uncertain. Germline V gives CDR1 LGHNA, CDR2 YSLEER. V lost 0 bases and J 0 bases, leaving 9 bases between the germline ends. The CDR3 totals 15 residues. CDR3 sequence: CASSQEWRDSYEQYF. The CDR3 nucleotides are TGCGCCAGCAGCCAAGAGTGGAGAGACTCCTACGAGCAGTACTTC.

This clone was seen only once. The chain couples TRBV30 to TRBJ1-2; 11 nucleotides agree with TRBD1. Germline CDR1 reads GTSNPN; CDR2 reads SVGIG (reference sequence). Trimming removed 2 bases from V and 4 bases from J; junction bases left unmatched: 6. The CDR3 is 15 amino acids. CDR3 sequence: CAWSKGQGGGYGYTF. The CDR3 DNA follows: TGTGCCTGGAGTAAGGGACAGGGGGGTGGCTATGGCTACACCTTC.

The chain recombines TRBV4-2 with TRBJ2-3, with 10 nucleotides matching TRBD2. This CDR3 region has 16 residues. V trimming: 0 bases; J trimming: 10 bases; junction bases outside the gene matches: 10. The germline CDR1 and CDR2 sequences are LGHNA and YNFKEQ. The CDR3 region has the DNA TGTGCCAGCAGCCAAGATCTGGCTAGCGGGGGCCGCGCGCAGTATTTT. This gives the protein CASSQDLASGGRAQYF.

The table lists this clone with a count of one. CDR3 coding DNA: TGTGCCAGCGGACTAGCGGGGGCCCCTTTTCAGACCCAGTACTTC. It translates to CASGLAGAPFQTQYF. This rearrangement joins TRBV19 to TRBJ2-5; 13 positions agree with TRBD2. There are 15 residues in the CDR3. Germline V gives CDR1 LNHDA, CDR2 SQIVND (reference sequence). Germline trimming cut 9 bases from V and 6 bases from J; bases unmatched to any gene: 10.

This clone has just one count. The J gene is TRBJ1-2, the V gene TRBV6-5; D not certain. Germline assignment: CDR1 MNHEY and CDR2 SVGAGI. Trimming left V 2 bases short and J 3 bases short, with 7 bases between. This CDR3 region has 13 residues. Here the CDR3 DNA reads TGTGCCAGCAGTTACGAGGGAGACTATGGCTACACCTTC. It translates to CASSYEGDYGYTF.